A selection of T cell receptor beta chains follows, all from one sample in a study of cytomegalovirus exposure and HLA in healthy donors. The assay was immunoSEQ multiplex PCR, and TCRdb's table has in-frame clones only and misses some. The sample records approximately 150,000 clones, 80% being singletons. Sequenced input: PBMCs. The receptors come from a young man in good health and CMV-seropositive. CDR3s include the opening cysteine and the closing phenylalanine or tryptophan. Fields, in order: V gene, D gene, CDR3 length, clone size, J gene, CDR3 DNA, CDR3 protein. D genes are given only for firm matches. Clone size appears in some rows only: once, few, many, or a class for an expanded clone.

TRBV7-6	TRBD2	16	few	TRBJ2-3	TGTGCCAGCAGCTTAGTGGCCAGCGGGGGCACAGATACGCAGTATTTT	CASSLVASGGTDTQYF
TRBV19	TRBD2	16	once	TRBJ2-3	TGTGCCAGTAGTGGGCCGGCTAGCGGGACCACAGATACGCAGTATTTT	CASSGPASGTTDTQYF
TRBV9	TRBD1	15	-	TRBJ1-2	TGTGCCAGCAGCCCTAGGGACAGGGAGGTCTATGGCTACACCTTC	CASSPRDREVYGYTF
TRBV4-1	-	16	-	TRBJ1-4	TGCGCCAGCAGCCAAGATCACAGCACAACTAATGAAAAACTGTTTTTT	CASSQDHSTTNEKLFF
TRBV27	-	15	-	TRBJ1-4	TGTGCCAGCAGTTTAACAGTTGCAACTAATGAAAAACTGTTTTTT	CASSLTVATNEKLFF
TRBV10-2	-	14	-	TRBJ2-7	TGCGCCAGCAGTAAGCGGTGGACAGCACCCGAGCAGTACTTC	CASSKRWTAPEQYF
TRBV1	-	16	-	TRBJ2-7	TGCACCAGCAGCGAGGGACTAGCGGGAGGGCCCTACGAGCAGTACTTC	CTSSEGLAGGPYEQYF
TRBV10-3	TRBD1	19	-	TRBJ1-3	TGTGCCATCAGTGTCCGCAATAAAAACCCGGGACAGGACGGAAACACCATATATTTT	CAISVRNKNPGQDGNTIYF
TRBV27	TRBD2	17	-	TRBJ2-1	TGTGCCAGCTCAGGACTAGCGGGAGTTGGCTCCTACAATGAGCAGTTCTTC	CASSGLAGVGSYNEQFF
TRBV6-1	-	15	-	TRBJ1-4	TGTGCCAGCAGTATACCGGGACTCAGGAATGAAAAACTGTTTTTT	CASSIPGLRNEKLFF
TRBV19	TRBD1	15	few	TRBJ1-2	TGTGCCAGTAGTATAGCAACCGGGACAGACTATGGCTACACCTTC	CASSIATGTDYGYTF
TRBV5-8	TRBD2	19	-	TRBJ2-5	TGTGCCAGCAGCCTCCCAATAGCGGGAGGGACTGAATACCAAGAGACCCAGTACTTC	CASSLPIAGGTEYQETQYF
TRBV5-1	TRBD2	17	-	TRBJ2-3	TGCGCCAGCAGCTTGGGACTAGCGGGAGGGGTGTCAGATACGCAGTATTTT	CASSLGLAGGVSDTQYF
TRBV25-1	-	13	-	TRBJ2-7	TGTGCCAGCAGGGGGGCCCGCTCCTACGAGCAGTACTTC	CASRGARSYEQYF
TRBV9	TRBD2	14	-	TRBJ2-3	TGTGCCAGCAGCGTCCGGGACTACACAGATACGCAGTATTTT	CASSVRDYTDTQYF
TRBV19	TRBD1	15	-	TRBJ2-6	TGTGCCAGTAGCATGGACAGGTCTGGGGCCAACGTCCTGACTTTC	CASSMDRSGANVLTF
TRBV9	-	14	once	TRBJ1-2	TGTGCCAGCAGCGCACGGAGCGCGAACTATGGCTACACCTTC	CASSARSANYGYTF
TRBV4-1	-	15	-	TRBJ2-5	TGCGCCAGCAGCCAATTAGCCATATCTCACGGGGAGCAGTACTTC	CASSQLAISHGEQYF
TRBV4-3	-	15	-	TRBJ2-7	TGCGCCAGCAGCCAAGAAAGAACGGGGGTCGACGAGCAGTACTTC	CASSQERTGVDEQYF
TRBV5-1	-	15	-	TRBJ2-5	TGCGCCAGCAGCTTGGTCGGAGAGAGGTCTGAGACCCAGTACTTC	CASSLVGERSETQYF
TRBV6-1	-	11	-	TRBJ2-7	TGTGCCAGCAGTCAGGGCAACGAGCAGTACTTC	CASSQGNEQYF
TRBV20-1	-	11	-	TRBJ1-1	TGCAGTGCTAGACAGAACACTGAAGCTTTCTTT	CSARQNTEAFF
TRBV7-6	TRBD1	17	-	TRBJ1-4	TGTGCCAGCAGCGAACGCGCCCTGACAGGGGAGGGGGAAAAACTGTTTTTT	CASSERALTGEGEKLFF
TRBV7-2	TRBD1	15	-	TRBJ1-2	TGTGCCAGCAGCTTAGAACCGGGACAGGGCTATGGCTACACCTTC	CASSLEPGQGYGYTF
TRBV28	TRBD1	15	-	TRBJ1-4	TGTGCCAGCAGTTTGTTGGCAGGGGGTAATGAAAAACTGTTTTTT	CASSLLAGGNEKLFF
TRBV19	-	15	-	TRBJ1-1	TGTGCCAGTACCAATCGGGGGAATCCCAACACTGAAGCTTTCTTT	CASTNRGNPNTEAFF
TRBV19	TRBD1	14	-	TRBJ2-7	TGTGCCAGTACAGGACAGGGGTCCTCCTACGAGCAGTACTTC	CASTGQGSSYEQYF
TRBV7-9	-	15	-	TRBJ2-2	TGTGCCAGCAGCGCGGGGACTGTGGGAACCGGGGAGCTGTTTTTT	CASSAGTVGTGELFF
TRBV30	-	13	-	TRBJ1-1	TGTGCCTGGAGTGTACACAGAGACACTGAAGCTTTCTTT	CAWSVHRDTEAFF
TRBV7-9	-	15	-	TRBJ1-3	TGTGCCAGCAGCTTAACCGCGGGGCGGGGAAACACCATATATTTT	CASSLTAGRGNTIYF
TRBV4-1	-	15	-	TRBJ2-1	TGCGCCAGCAGCCAAGGAGACAGCCGGAACAATGAGCAGTTCTTC	CASSQGDSRNNEQFF
TRBV7-2	-	12	few	TRBJ1-2	TGTGCCAGCAGCCCCCCGGGCTATGGCTACACCTTC	CASSPPGYGYTF
TRBV7-4	-	15	-	TRBJ2-3	TGTGCCAGCAGCTTAGCTGTCGGTAGGGAGGATACGCAGTATTTT	CASSLAVGREDTQYF
TRBV7-2	TRBD2	18	-	TRBJ2-3	TGTGCCAGCAGCTTAGCGGAGCGGGGGGCAGGCTCGGTTGATACGCAGTATTTT	CASSLAERGAGSVDTQYF
TRBV2	-	12	-	TRBJ2-2	TGTGCCAGCAGTCGGGACACCGGGGAGCTGTTTTTT	CASSRDTGELFF
TRBV7-2	-	17	-	TRBJ1-6	TGTGCCAGCAGCCGCGGCGGGGCAGAGGGAAATTGGTCACCCCTCCACTTT	CASSRGGAEGNWSPLHF
TRBV10-3	TRBD2	15	-	TRBJ2-5	TGTGCCATCAGTGAATCGGGAGGGTCCCAAGAGACCCAGTACTTC	CAISESGGSQETQYF
TRBV4-2	TRBD2	19	-	TRBJ2-3	TGTGCCAGCAGCCAAGATCTCCCTAGCGGGAGGGCCAACACAGATACGCAGTATTTT	CASSQDLPSGRANTDTQYF
TRBV14	-	15	-	TRBJ1-2	TGTGCCAGCAGCCAAGTGTCCGAGACATACGGCGGCTACACCTTC	CASSQVSETYGGYTF
TRBV28	TRBD2	15	-	TRBJ2-7	TGTGCCAGCAGCCCGAGCGGGAGTGGCCCCTACGAGCAGTACTTC	CASSPSGSGPYEQYF
TRBV4-2	TRBD1	19	-	TRBJ1-4	TGTGCCAGCAGCCAAGATAGGACAGGGGGGGTTGTGGATAATGAAAAACTGTTTTTT	CASSQDRTGGVVDNEKLFF
TRBV14	TRBD2	14	-	TRBJ2-5	TGTGCCAGCAGCCAACTAGCGGGGGTTGAGACCCAGTACTTC	CASSQLAGVETQYF
TRBV9	-	14	-	TRBJ2-3	TGTGCCAGCAGCCCACGGACTAGCACAGATACGCAGTATTTT	CASSPRTSTDTQYF
TRBV6-6	TRBD1	13	-	TRBJ2-1	TGTGCCAGCAGTAGTCACAGGGGTGTTGAGCAGTTCTTC	CASSSHRGVEQFF
TRBV19	TRBD2	16	-	TRBJ2-5	TGTGCCAGTAGTATAGGTGGTCTAGCGGGGGGGGAGACCCAGTACTTC	CASSIGGLAGGETQYF
TRBV9	-	20	-	TRBJ2-6	TGTGCCAGCAGCACTCCTTCCCCCCGGGTTGCCTTCTCTGGGGCCAACGTCCTGACTTTC	CASSTPSPRVAFSGANVLTF
TRBV28	-	14	-	TRBJ2-1	TGTGCCAGCCTCAGCCCAGGGCAATACAATGAGCAGTTCTTC	CASLSPGQYNEQFF
TRBV28	TRBD2	14	-	TRBJ2-5	TGTGCCAGCAAAATAGCGGGACTCGAAGAGACCCAGTACTTC	CASKIAGLEETQYF
TRBV5-6	TRBD2	14	once	TRBJ2-7	TGTGCCAGCAGCTTGGAACTAGCGGTAGGTGAGCAGTACTTC	CASSLELAVGEQYF
TRBV19	-	15	-	TRBJ1-1	TGTGCCAGTAGTATTGGGGCACGCCGGGACACTGAAGCTTTCTTT	CASSIGARRDTEAFF
TRBV9	-	14	-	TRBJ1-6	TGTGCCAGCTCCACGGGGGTTCAGAGTTCACCCCTCCACTTT	CASSTGVQSSPLHF
TRBV7-3	TRBD2	18	-	TRBJ2-1	TGTGCCAGCAGCTCGGGACTAGCGGGAGGGCCATCCTACAATGAGCAGTTCTTC	CASSSGLAGGPSYNEQFF
TRBV30	-	16	-	TRBJ2-3	TGTGCCTGGAGTGAGGGCTCCCGACTAAGCACAGATACGCAGTATTTT	CAWSEGSRLSTDTQYF
TRBV10-2	TRBD1	16	-	TRBJ2-7	TGCGCCAGCAGGCCTCGACAGGGTAGCCTCTCCTACGAGCAGTACTTC	CASRPRQGSLSYEQYF
TRBV5-4	TRBD2	16	-	TRBJ2-7	TGTGCCAGCAGGATGATGGGCGGGAGGGCCGCGGGGGAGCAGTACTTC	CASRMMGGRAAGEQYF